This entry describes one T cell receptor beta chain. Its antigen is as yet unknown. This record comes from a study of PD-1 blockade in classical Hodgkin lymphoma. The study's findings and limits: Relative to healthy donors, newly diagnosed patients reportedly had lower baseline TCR diversity, which was reported as lower still in relapsed/refractory patients.

Produced via immunoSEQ multiplex PCR; TCRdb's table is partial and in-frame only. The sample comprises some 7,000 clones, 60% of which are singletons, and about 9.4% rests with the top ten. The CDR3 loop spans 18 amino acids. The V segment lost 7 bases and the J segment 4 bases; nucleotides outside the gene matches: 20. Per germline, CDR1 MNHEY and CDR2 SMNVEV (reference sequence). Time point here: cycle 4 day 1 (C4D1), after more than five weeks of nivolumab. Every single patient, without exception, relapsed after autologous stem cell transplantation, and brentuximab vedotin exposure varied. Magnetic depletion of non-target cells from thawed PBMCs yielded purified CD8+ T cells.

The material was CD8+ T cells from blood, obtained before the fourth cycle of nivolumab. The chain links TRBV27 to TRBJ2-3; 7 nucleotides match TRBD2. The origin of this receptor is a human donor with classical Hodgkin lymphoma. CDR3 sequence (DNA): TGTGCCAGCATCCTAAGGGGACCACCGACTAGCAAGCCAGATACGCAGTATTTT. Translating it yields CASILRGPPTSKPDTQYF.